One T cell receptor beta chain is described in this entry. The source of the sample is a study of blood T cells in healthy people across ages. There are 15 residues in the CDR3. V was trimmed by 1 base and J by 6 bases, leaving 16 bases between them. Germline V CDR1 and CDR2: MNHNS, SASEGT. Using a J-beta primer mix together with a sample-barcoded 5' primer, a second PCR was run for about 6 to 12 cycles. TCRdb re-analysed the 5' RACE reads in MiXCR, keeping a single row per CDR3 protein. The sample carries roughly 1 million distinct CDR3 sequences, 20% to 25% recorded once. A further study also used this sample, focusing on T cells of mothers and their children. As reported in that work: The cDNA synthesis received all extracted RNA, at approximately 1.5 ug per 15 ul.

The sequenced sample was blood. This receptor was obtained from a girl aged 2-10 years in good health. This sequence joins TRBV6-1 and TRBJ2-7; tentatively, D is TRBD2 (5 bases). The CDR3 is CASSEERLPGVEQYF. The CDR3, as DNA: TGTGCCAGCAGTGAAGAAAGACTACCCGGGGTCGAGCAGTACTTC.